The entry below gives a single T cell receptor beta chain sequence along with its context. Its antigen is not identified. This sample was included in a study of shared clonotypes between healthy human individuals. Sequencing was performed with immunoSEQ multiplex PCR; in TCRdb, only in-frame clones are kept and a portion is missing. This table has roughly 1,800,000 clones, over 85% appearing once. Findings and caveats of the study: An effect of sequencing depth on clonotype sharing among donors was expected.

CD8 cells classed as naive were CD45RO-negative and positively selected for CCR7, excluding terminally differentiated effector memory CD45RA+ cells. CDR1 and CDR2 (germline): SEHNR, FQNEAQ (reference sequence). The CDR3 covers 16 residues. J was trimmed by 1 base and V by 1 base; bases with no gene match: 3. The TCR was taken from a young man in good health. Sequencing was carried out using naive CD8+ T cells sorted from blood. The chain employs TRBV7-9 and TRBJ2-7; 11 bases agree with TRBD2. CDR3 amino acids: CASSLVLAGGSYEQYF. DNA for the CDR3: TGTGCCAGCAGCTTAGTCCTAGCGGGGGGATCCTACGAGCAGTACTTC.